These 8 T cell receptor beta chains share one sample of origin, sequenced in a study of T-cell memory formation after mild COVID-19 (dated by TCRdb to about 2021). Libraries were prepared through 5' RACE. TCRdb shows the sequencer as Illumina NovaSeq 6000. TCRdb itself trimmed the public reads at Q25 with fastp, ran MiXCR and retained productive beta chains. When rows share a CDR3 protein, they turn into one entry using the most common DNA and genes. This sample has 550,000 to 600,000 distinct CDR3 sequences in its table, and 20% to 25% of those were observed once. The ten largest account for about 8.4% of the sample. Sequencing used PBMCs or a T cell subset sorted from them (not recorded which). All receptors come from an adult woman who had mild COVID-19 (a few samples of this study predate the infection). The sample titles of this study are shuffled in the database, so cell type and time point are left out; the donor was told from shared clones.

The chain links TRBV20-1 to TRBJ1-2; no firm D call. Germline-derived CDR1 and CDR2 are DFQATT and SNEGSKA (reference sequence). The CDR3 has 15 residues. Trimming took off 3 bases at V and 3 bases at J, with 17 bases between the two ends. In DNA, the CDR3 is TGCAGTGCTAGCCCCCCACCCAATCGATACTATGGCTACACCTTC. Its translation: CSASPPPNRYYGYTF.

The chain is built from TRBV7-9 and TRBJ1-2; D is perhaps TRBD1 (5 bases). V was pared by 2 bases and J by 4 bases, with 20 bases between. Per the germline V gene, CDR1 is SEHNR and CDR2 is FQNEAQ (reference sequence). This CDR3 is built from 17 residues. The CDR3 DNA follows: TGTGCCAGCAGCTTAACCGCCAGCCGGGACGGTATCTATGGCTACACCTTC. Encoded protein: CASSLTASRDGIYGYTF. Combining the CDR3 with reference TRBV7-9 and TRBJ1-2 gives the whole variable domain DTGVSQNPRHKITKRGQNVTFRCDPISEHNRLYWYRQTLGQGPEFLTYFQNEAQLEKSRLLSDRFSAERPKGSFSTLEIQRTEQGDSAMYLCASSLTASRDGIYGYTFGSGTRLTVV.

The CDR3 DNA reads as TGTGCCAGCATACCGGGTCCCTACATGAACACTGAAGCTTTCTTT. The encoded protein is CASIPGPYMNTEAFF. The chain uses TRBV6-1 and TRBJ1-1; D remains unclear. This CDR3 is 15 amino acids long. V lost 7 bases and J lost 0, with 15 bases in between. Germline CDR1 is MNHNS and CDR2 is SASEGT.

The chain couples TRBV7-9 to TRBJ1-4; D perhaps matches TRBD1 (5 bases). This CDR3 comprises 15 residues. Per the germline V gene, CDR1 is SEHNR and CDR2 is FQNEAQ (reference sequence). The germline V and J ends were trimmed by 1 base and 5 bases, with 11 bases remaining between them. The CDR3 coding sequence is TGTGCCAGCAGCTTAGACGTGCGACAGAATGAAAAACTGTTTTTT. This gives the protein CASSLDVRQNEKLFF.

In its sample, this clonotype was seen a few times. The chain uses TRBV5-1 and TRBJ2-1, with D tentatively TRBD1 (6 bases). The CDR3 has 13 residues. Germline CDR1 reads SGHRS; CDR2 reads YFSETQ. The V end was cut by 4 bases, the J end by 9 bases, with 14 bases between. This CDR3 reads CASSVQGLGEQFF. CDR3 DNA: TGCGCCAGCAGCGTACAGGGTCTGGGTGAGCAGTTCTTC.

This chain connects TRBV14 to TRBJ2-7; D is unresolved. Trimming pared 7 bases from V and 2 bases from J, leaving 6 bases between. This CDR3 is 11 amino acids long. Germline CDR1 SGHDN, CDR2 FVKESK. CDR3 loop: CASTRPYEQYF. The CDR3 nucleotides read TGTGCCAGCACTCGACCCTACGAGCAGTACTTC.

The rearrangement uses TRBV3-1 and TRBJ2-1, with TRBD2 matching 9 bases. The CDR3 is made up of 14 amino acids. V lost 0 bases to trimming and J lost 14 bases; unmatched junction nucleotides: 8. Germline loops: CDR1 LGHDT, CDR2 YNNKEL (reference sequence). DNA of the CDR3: TGTGCCAGCAGCCAAGATTTGGGGACTAGCTTGGAGTTCTTC. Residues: CASSQDLGTSLEFF.

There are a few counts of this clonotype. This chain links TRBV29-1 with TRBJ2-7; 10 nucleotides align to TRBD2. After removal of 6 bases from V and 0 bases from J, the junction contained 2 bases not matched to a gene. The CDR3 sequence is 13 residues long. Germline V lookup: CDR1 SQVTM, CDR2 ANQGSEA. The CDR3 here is CSVGTSDSYEQYF. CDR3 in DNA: TGCAGCGTAGGGACTAGCGACTCCTACGAGCAGTACTTC.